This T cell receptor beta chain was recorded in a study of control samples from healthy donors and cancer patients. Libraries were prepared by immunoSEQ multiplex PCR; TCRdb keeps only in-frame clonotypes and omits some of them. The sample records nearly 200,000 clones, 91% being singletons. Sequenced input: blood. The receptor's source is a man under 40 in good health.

The CDR3 DNA is TGTGCCAGCAGGAGCGGGGGGCTCTACGAGCAGTACTTC. Amino acids: CASRSGGLYEQYF. The chain links TRBV12-3 or TRBV12-4 to TRBJ2-7, with TRBD2 matching over 9 bases. V gave up 6 bases and J gave up 3 bases; unmatched junction bases: 3. This CDR3 contains 13 residues.